The 9 T cell receptor beta chains presented below share a single source sample, sequenced in a study of T cells in Graves' hyperthyroidism and ophthalmopathy. The CDR3 regions of TCR beta were amplified from RNA transcripts. Carried out on the TCR CDR3, a first-round RT-PCR used the HTBI primer set. TCRdb reprocessed the multiplex PCR reads with MiXCR, giving one entry per CDR3 protein. Of hundreds of thousands of distinct CDR3 sequences listed, roughly 15% are singletons. Sequenced material: blood. The receptors stem from a woman aged 35 to 49 with Graves' ophthalmopathy.

The chain uses TRBV28 and TRBJ2-3; D is possibly TRBD2 (5 bases). Germline-derived CDR1 and CDR2 are MDHEN and SYDVKM. V was pared by 4 bases and J by 0 bases, with 11 bases between. The CDR3 extends over 15 amino acids. The CDR3 nucleotides are TGTGCCAGCAGTTCCCGCTGGGAGAGCACAGATACGCAGTATTTT. This gives the protein CASSSRWESTDTQYF.

This clonotype was recorded many times. The chain links TRBV12-3 or TRBV12-4 to TRBJ2-2; D remains ambiguous. The CDR3 runs 13 residues. V gave up 5 bases and J gave up 6 bases, with 10 bases separating them. The CDR3 DNA sequence: TGTGCCAGCAGTCCCAGTTTGGCCGGGGAGCTGTTTTTT. Its protein is CASSPSLAGELFF.

The chain has TRBV24-1 and TRBJ2-4; 12 nucleotides line up with TRBD2. Germline CDR1 KGHDR, CDR2 SFDVKD. The CDR3 is 18 amino acids. After removal of 4 bases from V and 3 bases from J, the junction contained 9 bases not matched to a gene. The CDR3: CATSDPGLAGMGKNIQYF. In DNA, the CDR3 is TGTGCCACCAGTGACCCCGGACTAGCGGGAATGGGCAAAAACATTCAGTACTTC.

This clonotype came up a few times. J is TRBJ1-1 and V is TRBV30; no firm D call. Germline lookup yields CDR1 GTSNPN and CDR2 SVGIG (reference sequence). V was shortened by 7 bases and J by 4 bases, with 16 bases between the two germline ends. The CDR3 extends over 13 amino acids. The CDR3 protein is CAFDYPFGTEAFF. In DNA form, the CDR3 reads TGTGCCTTCGATTATCCCTTCGGCACTGAAGCTTTCTTT.

This clonotype showed up many times. The chain recombines TRBV6-1 with TRBJ2-2, with TRBD2 identical over 11 bases. The V gene's germline CDR1 is MNHNS and CDR2 SASEGT. The CDR3 is made up of 14 amino acids. V was clipped by 4 bases and J by 5 bases; unmatched bases: 0. The CDR3: CASSGLAGTGELFF. The CDR3, as DNA: TGTGCCAGCAGTGGACTAGCGGGAACCGGGGAGCTGTTTTTT.

In its sample, this clonotype was seen a few times. The chain combines TRBV20-1 with TRBJ2-7, with D hard to call. From germline, CDR1 is DFQATT and CDR2 SNEGSKA (reference sequence). V lost 2 bases and J lost 3, with 23 bases in between. The CDR3 has 17 residues. The CDR3 is CSARRAVPTSRGYEQYF. CDR3 coding DNA: TGCAGTGCTAGAAGGGCGGTGCCGACGAGCCGTGGCTACGAGCAGTACTTC.

Many counts were recorded for this clonotype. The chain couples TRBV13 to TRBJ2-7; TRBD2 matches at 11 bases. The CDR3 sequence is 16 residues long. Germline CDR1 is PRHDT and CDR2 is FYEKMQ (reference sequence). J gave up 0 bases and V 5 bases, and 6 bases lay outside the gene matches. The DNA of the CDR3 is TGTGCCAGCAGCGCCTCCGGGACTAGCGGCTCCTACGAGCAGTACTTC. Its protein is CASSASGTSGSYEQYF.

This clonotype was seen repeatedly, ten times or more. Given a much more abundant clone one base away, this may be a read error. The genes are TRBV6-5 and TRBJ2-5, with a weak D call TRBD2 (6 bases). The CDR3 length is 12 residues. In germline, CDR1 is MNHEY, CDR2 SVGAGI. The CDR3 reads CASSYGGETQHF. DNA for the CDR3: TGTGCCAGCAGTTACGGAGGGGAGACCCAGCACTTC.

The chain is built from TRBV28 and TRBJ1-2, with D perhaps matching TRBD1 (5 bases). The CDR3 contains 14 residues. Per the germline V gene, CDR1 is MDHEN and CDR2 is SYDVKM. The V gene lost 8 bases and the J gene lost 8 bases, with 21 bases spanning the gap. The CDR3 region is CASRRPLGHQGYTF. In DNA, the CDR3 is TGTGCCAGCCGGCGCCCCCTGGGGCACCAAGGCTACACCTTC.